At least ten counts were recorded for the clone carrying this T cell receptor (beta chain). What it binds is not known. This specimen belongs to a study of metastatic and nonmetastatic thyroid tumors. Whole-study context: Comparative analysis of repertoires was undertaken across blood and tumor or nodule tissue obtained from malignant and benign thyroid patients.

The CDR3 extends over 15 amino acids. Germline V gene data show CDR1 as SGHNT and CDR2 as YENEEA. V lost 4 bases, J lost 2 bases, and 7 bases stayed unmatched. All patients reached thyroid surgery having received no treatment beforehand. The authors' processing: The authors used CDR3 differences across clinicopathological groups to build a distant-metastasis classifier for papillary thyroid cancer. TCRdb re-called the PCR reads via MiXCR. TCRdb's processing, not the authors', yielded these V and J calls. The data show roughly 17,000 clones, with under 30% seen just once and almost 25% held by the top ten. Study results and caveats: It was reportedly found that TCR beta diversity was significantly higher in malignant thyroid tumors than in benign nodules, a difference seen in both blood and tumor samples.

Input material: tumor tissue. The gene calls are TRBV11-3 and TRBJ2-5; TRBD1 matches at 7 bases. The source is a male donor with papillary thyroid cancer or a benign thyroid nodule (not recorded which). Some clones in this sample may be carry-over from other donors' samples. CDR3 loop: CASSSHQGVQETQYF. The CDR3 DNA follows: TGTGCCAGCAGCTCACACCAGGGGGTGCAAGAGACCCAGTACTTC.